This TCR beta chain stems from a study of OX40 agonist ivuxolimab in advanced cancers. Study-level background: Ivuxolimab is an agonistic anti-OX40 (CD134) antibody, and patients were treated with it. Study-level results: Among T cells, CD8+ cells averaged more expanded clones than CD4+ cells.

The repertoire was sequenced with immunoSEQ multiplex PCR; TCRdb's copy has only in-frame clones and lacks some. The table includes 50,000 to 60,000 clones, around 85% detected once. CDR3 size: 17 residues. CDR1 and CDR2 from the germline V gene are MGHRA and YSYEKL. The trim removed 0 bases at V and 3 bases at J, leaving 5 bases unmatched. With respect to this clone: The antigen is unknown.

The sequence came from an adult with an advanced solid tumor such as melanoma, head and neck, liver or kidney cancer. V usage is TRBV4-1 and J usage is TRBJ2-3; 11 bases are a match to TRBD2. The starting material was CD4+ or CD8+ T cells sorted from blood, obtained in a trial of the OX40 agonist ivuxolimab. CDR3 amino acids: CASSQEGLAGGTDTQYF. The CDR3 DNA reads as TGCGCCAGCAGCCAAGAAGGGCTAGCGGGGGGAACAGATACGCAGTATTTT.